This entry lists 20 T cell receptor beta chains sequenced from one sample in a study of T cells in localized non-small cell lung cancer. The assay was immunoSEQ multiplex PCR, and TCRdb's table has in-frame clones only and misses some. The sample consists of roughly 16,000 clones, approximately 85% of them appearing once. This specimen consisted of peripheral blood, obtained before any cancer treatment. The origin of the receptors is a female donor older than 55 with stage I squamous cell lung carcinoma.

The chain recombines TRBV6-4 with TRBJ2-1; TRBD2 matches at 8 bases. The length of the CDR3 is 15 residues. From germline, CDR1 is MRHNA and CDR2 SNTAGT. V lost 4 bases and J lost 7; bases outside the gene matches: 9. CDR3 loop: CASSATGGAGNEQFF. CDR3 nucleotide sequence: TGTGCCAGCAGTGCCACCGGGGGGGCAGGAAATGAGCAGTTCTTC.

The chain joins TRBV11-2 to TRBJ2-2, with 9 nucleotides matching TRBD2. The CDR3 consists of 14 residues. V shed 6 bases, J shed 5 bases, and the junction held 4 bases outside the gene matches. The V gene's germline CDR1 is SGHAT and CDR2 FQNNGV. The CDR3 spells CASRGTSRTGELFF. CDR3 DNA sequence: TGTGCCAGCAGGGGGACTAGCAGAACCGGGGAGCTGTTTTTT.

V gene TRBV5-5 combines with J gene TRBJ2-7, with TRBD1 matching over 7 bases. This CDR3 comprises 19 residues. Trimming at V came to 0 bases and at J to 5 bases, leaving 20 bases not matched to a gene. CDR1 SGHKS and CDR2 YYEKEE come from the germline V gene (reference sequence). Written as DNA, the CDR3 is TGTGCCAGCAGCTTGGTACAGGGGTGGTTCTCTGTAGGGGGAAACGAGCAGTACTTC. The encoded protein is CASSLVQGWFSVGGNEQYF.

This rearrangement joins TRBV11-2 to TRBJ2-1; D is perhaps TRBD2 (6 bases). CDR3 length: 14 residues. Germline assignment: CDR1 SGHAT and CDR2 FQNNGV. The V end was cut by 5 bases, the J end by 2 bases, with 10 bases between. The CDR3 region has the DNA TGTGCCAGCAGCAACGGGGAGGCCTACAATGAGCAGTTCTTC. Residues: CASSNGEAYNEQFF.

This chain joins TRBV7-6 and TRBJ2-1, with TRBD1 matching 7 bases. After removal of 3 bases from V and 10 bases from J, the junction contained 6 bases not matched to a gene. This CDR3 contains 13 residues. Germline CDR1 reads SGHVS; CDR2 reads FNYEAQ. The CDR3 is CASSFGWGQEQFF. The CDR3 coding sequence is TGTGCCAGCAGCTTTGGGTGGGGACAGGAGCAGTTCTTC.

The chain uses TRBV7-9 and TRBJ1-5; 7 positions match TRBD1. The CDR3 runs to 17 residues. Trimming cost V 5 bases and J 2 bases; bases outside gene matches: 12. The germline gives CDR1 SEHNR, CDR2 FQNEAQ (reference sequence). The CDR3 nucleotides are TGTGCCAGCAGCCGATGGACAGGCCTAGATGGCAATCAGCCCCAGCATTTT. This codes for CASSRWTGLDGNQPQHF.

The chain joins TRBV7-9 to TRBJ2-3, with D possibly being TRBD1 (5 bases). V was cut by 5 bases and J by 0 bases, with 12 bases left in between. Germline V gene data show CDR1 as SEHNR and CDR2 as FQNEAQ (reference sequence). This CDR3 is built from 15 residues. The CDR3 nucleotides are TGTGCCAGCAGCAAAAGGGCAGGGAGCACAGATACGCAGTATTTT. Its translation is CASSKRAGSTDTQYF.

This chain connects TRBV6-4 to TRBJ1-2; no clear D. The CDR3 covers 17 residues. Germline-derived CDR1 and CDR2 are MRHNA and SNTAGT. Trimming cost V 6 bases and J 4 bases, with 24 bases left between them. CDR3 residues: CASRPSTRGLPIYGYTF. As DNA, the CDR3 is TGTGCCAGCAGGCCTTCCACTCGAGGTCTCCCGATCTATGGCTACACCTTC.

The rearrangement joins TRBV21-1 to TRBJ2-1; whether TRBD2, the table's D call, matches the DNA was not checked. TRBV21-1 is a pseudogene. The CDR3 covers 16 residues. The CDR3 DNA is TGTGCCAGCAGCAAAGAGGGGGGGGTCCAATACAATGAGCAGTTCTTC. It specifies CASSKEGGVQYNEQFF.

The rearrangement joins TRBV15 to TRBJ1-6, with TRBD1 matching 9 bases. The CDR3 runs 18 residues. The ends lost 2 bases at V and 4 bases at J; junction bases unmatched: 9. Germline V gene sequence: CDR1 LNHNV, CDR2 YYDKDF (reference sequence). CDR3 coding DNA: TGTGCCACCAGCAGAACGTCTCCGGGACAGGGTTATAATTCACCCCTCCACTTT. It encodes CATSRTSPGQGYNSPLHF.

The chain joins TRBV6-5 to TRBJ1-1, with D possibly TRBD1 on 6 matching bases. CDR1 and CDR2 (germline): MNHEY, SVGAGI. The CDR3 loop spans 13 amino acids. Trimming left V 6 bases short and J 4 bases short, with 12 bases between. In DNA, the CDR3 is TGTGCCAGCAGATCTACAGGGTTCACTGAAGCTTTCTTT. It is translated as CASRSTGFTEAFF.

This rearrangement joins TRBV18 to TRBJ2-5; 8 bases agree with TRBD1. The junction had 1 base not matched to a gene; V was cut back by 2 bases and J by 5 bases. Per the germline V gene, CDR1 is KGHSH and CDR2 is LQKENI. The CDR3 consists of 13 residues. The DNA for the CDR3 is TGTGCCAGCTCACCAAACAGGGGGGAGACCCAGTACTTC. Its translation: CASSPNRGETQYF.

The rearrangement joins TRBV15 to TRBJ1-1, with a weak D call TRBD1 (5 bases). This CDR3 has 13 residues. Trimming cost V 8 bases and J 4 bases, with 14 bases left between them. Germline loops: CDR1 LNHNV, CDR2 YYDKDF (reference sequence). In DNA, the CDR3 is TGTGCCACCCATACATGGGGCACCACTGAAGCTTTCTTT. Translation: CATHTWGTTEAFF.

V usage is TRBV7-6 and J usage is TRBJ2-7; TRBD2 matches 7 bases. CDR1 and CDR2 from the germline V gene are SGHVS and FNYEAQ. This CDR3 spans 14 amino acids. Trimming removed 1 base from V and 4 bases from J; junction bases left unmatched: 4. CDR3 in DNA: TGTGCCAGCAGCTTAGGTTCAGCGGGATACGAGCAGTACTTC. Amino acid sequence: CASSLGSAGYEQYF.

The chain recombines TRBV5-4 with TRBJ1-1; possibly TRBD1 for D (6 bases). CDR3 length: 14 amino acids. Between the trimmed V and J ends, which lost 3 bases and 1 base, there was a span of 10 bases. Germline V gene data show CDR1 as SGHNT and CDR2 as YYREEE (reference sequence). Here the CDR3 DNA reads TGTGCCAGCAGCTCCCTGACAGGGAACACTGAAGCTTTCTTT. Encoded protein: CASSSLTGNTEAFF.

This clone was seen a single time. The chain couples TRBV29-1 to TRBJ1-1; D is ambiguous. The germline V gene encodes CDR1 SQVTM and CDR2 ANQGSEA. V was shortened by 6 bases and J by 6 bases, with 11 bases between the two germline ends. The CDR3 consists of 11 residues. CDR3 region: CSVRSVSEAFF. CDR3 nucleotides: TGCAGCGTCCGGTCAGTCTCTGAAGCTTTCTTT. Combining the CDR3 with reference TRBV29-1 and TRBJ1-1 gives the whole variable domain SAVISQKPSRDICQRGTSLTIQCQVDSQVTMMFWYRQQPGQSLTLIATANQGSEATYESGFVIDKFPISRPNLTFSTLTVSNMSPEDSSIYLCSVRSVSEAFFGQGTRLTVV.

This clone was seen only once. The DNA for the CDR3 is TGTGCCAGCAGCTTGGGGGGGGTCTCCGAGCAGTACTTC. Amino acids: CASSLGGVSEQYF. The chain employs TRBV7-2 and TRBJ2-7; 7 bases match TRBD2. The germline V gene has CDR1 SGHTA and CDR2 FQGNSA. The CDR3 is made up of 13 amino acids. After removal of 3 bases from V and 6 bases from J, the junction contained 5 bases not matched to a gene.

This clone has just one count. The V call is TRBV7-2, the J call TRBJ2-2, with 8 bases lining up with TRBD2. CDR1 is SGHTA, CDR2 FQGNSA, per germline. The CDR3 is made up of 15 amino acids. V trimming: 2 bases; J trimming: 7 bases; junction bases outside the gene matches: 6. DNA of the CDR3: TGTGCCAGCAGCTTACAGCGGGAGTCGGGCGGGGAGCTGTTTTTT. Protein sequence: CASSLQRESGGELFF. Variable domain in full (rest from reference TRBV7-2 and TRBJ2-2): GAGVSQSPSNKVTEKGKDVELRCDPISGHTALYWYRQSLGQGLEFLIYFQGNSAPDKSGLPSDRFSAERTGGSVSTLTIQRTQQEDSAVYLCASSLQRESGGELFFGEGSRLTVL.

The count of this clone is one. The chain has TRBV6-5 and TRBJ1-2; D gene unclear. Germline CDR1 MNHEY, CDR2 SVGAGI. V lost 2 bases and J lost 5, with 3 bases in between. The CDR3 extends over 11 amino acids. The CDR3 sequence is CASSYGYGYTF. The CDR3 nucleotides read TGTGCCAGCAGTTACGGGTATGGCTACACCTTC.

Comment on this clone: Its ends do not fully match the called genes, so a read error is possible. V is TRBV30 and J is TRBJ2-1; no clear D. In germline, CDR1 is GTSNPN, CDR2 SVGIG (reference sequence). The CDR3 runs 14 residues. The CDR3: CAWSVLGLTGPGVF. The CDR3 DNA reads as TGTGCCTGGAGTGTACTGGGGTTAACCGGACCTGGAGTCTTC.